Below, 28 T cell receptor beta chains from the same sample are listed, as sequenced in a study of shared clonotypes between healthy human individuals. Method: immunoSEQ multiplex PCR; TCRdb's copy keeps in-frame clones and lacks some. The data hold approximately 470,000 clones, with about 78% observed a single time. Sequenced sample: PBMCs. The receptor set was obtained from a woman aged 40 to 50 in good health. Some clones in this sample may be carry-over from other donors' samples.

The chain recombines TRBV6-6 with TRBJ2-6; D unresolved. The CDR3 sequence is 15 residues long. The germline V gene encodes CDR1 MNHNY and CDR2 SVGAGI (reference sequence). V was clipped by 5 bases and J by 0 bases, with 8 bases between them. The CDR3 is CASSPSRSGANVLTF. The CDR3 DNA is TGTGCCAGCAGTCCCAGCCGCTCTGGGGCCAACGTCCTGACTTTC.

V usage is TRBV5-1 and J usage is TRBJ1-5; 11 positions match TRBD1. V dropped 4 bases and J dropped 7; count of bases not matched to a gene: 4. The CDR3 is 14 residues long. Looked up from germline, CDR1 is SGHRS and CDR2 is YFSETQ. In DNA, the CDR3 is TGCGCCAGCAGCACGGGACAGGGGGACCAGCCCCAGCATTTT. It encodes CASSTGQGDQPQHF.

CDR3 nucleotide sequence: TGTGCCAGCAGTTTTGAGGGCGGGAGCGATAGCTCCTACGAGCAGTACTTC. This translates into CASSFEGGSDSSYEQYF. The chain combines TRBV27 with TRBJ2-7, with 7 bases fitting TRBD2. The CDR3 totals 17 residues. The germline gives CDR1 MNHEY, CDR2 SMNVEV (reference sequence). The V gene end was trimmed by 3 bases and the J gene end by 0 bases; junction bases not matched to a gene: 11.

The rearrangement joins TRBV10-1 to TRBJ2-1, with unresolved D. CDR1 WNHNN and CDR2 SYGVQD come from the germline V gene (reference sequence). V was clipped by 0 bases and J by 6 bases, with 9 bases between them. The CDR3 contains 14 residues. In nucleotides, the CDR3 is TGCGCCAGCAGTGAGTCTTGGCGGAGCAATGAGCAGTTCTTC. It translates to CASSESWRSNEQFF.

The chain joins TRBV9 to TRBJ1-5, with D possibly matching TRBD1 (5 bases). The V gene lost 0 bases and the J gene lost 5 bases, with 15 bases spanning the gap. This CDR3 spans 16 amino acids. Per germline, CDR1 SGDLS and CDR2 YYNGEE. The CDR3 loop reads CASSVGPGSKDQPQHF. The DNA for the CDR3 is TGTGCCAGCAGCGTAGGTCCAGGGTCGAAAGATCAGCCCCAGCATTTT.

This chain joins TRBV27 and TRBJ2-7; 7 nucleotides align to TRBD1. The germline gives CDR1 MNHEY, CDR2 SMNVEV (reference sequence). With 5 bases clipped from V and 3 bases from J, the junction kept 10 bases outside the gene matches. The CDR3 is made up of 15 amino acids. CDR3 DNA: TGTGCCAGCAGTGGGGCCCCGGGACAGAACTACGAGCAGTACTTC. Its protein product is CASSGAPGQNYEQYF.

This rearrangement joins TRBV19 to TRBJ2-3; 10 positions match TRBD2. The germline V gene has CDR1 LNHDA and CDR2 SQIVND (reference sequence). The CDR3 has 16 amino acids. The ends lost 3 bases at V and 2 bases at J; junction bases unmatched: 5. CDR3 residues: CASSISGRTPTDTQYF. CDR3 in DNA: TGTGCCAGTAGTATTAGCGGGAGGACTCCCACAGATACGCAGTATTTT.

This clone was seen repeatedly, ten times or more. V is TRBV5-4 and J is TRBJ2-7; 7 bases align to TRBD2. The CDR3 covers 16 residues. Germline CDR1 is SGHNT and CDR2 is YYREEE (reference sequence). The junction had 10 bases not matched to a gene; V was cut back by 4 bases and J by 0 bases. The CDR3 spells CASSRGWTRGSYEQYF. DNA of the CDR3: TGTGCCAGCAGCCGAGGTTGGACTAGGGGCTCCTACGAGCAGTACTTC.

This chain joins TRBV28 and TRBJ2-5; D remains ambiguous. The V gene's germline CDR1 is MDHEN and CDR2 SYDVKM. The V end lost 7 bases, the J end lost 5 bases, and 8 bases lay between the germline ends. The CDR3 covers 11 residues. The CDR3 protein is CASIGWETQYF. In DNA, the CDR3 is TGTGCCAGCATCGGGTGGGAGACCCAGTACTTC.

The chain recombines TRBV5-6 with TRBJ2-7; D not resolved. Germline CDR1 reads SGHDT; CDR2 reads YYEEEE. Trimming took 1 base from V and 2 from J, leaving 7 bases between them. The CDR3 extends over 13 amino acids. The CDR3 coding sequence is TGTGCCAGCAGCTTGAAACCTGCCTACGAGCAGTACTTC. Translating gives CASSLKPAYEQYF.

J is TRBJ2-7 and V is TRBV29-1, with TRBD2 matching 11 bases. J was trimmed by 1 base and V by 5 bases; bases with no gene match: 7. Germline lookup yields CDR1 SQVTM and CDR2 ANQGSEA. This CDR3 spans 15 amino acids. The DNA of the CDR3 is TGCAGCGTTATACGTACTAGCGGGAGATCCTACGAGCAGTACTTC. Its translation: CSVIRTSGRSYEQYF.

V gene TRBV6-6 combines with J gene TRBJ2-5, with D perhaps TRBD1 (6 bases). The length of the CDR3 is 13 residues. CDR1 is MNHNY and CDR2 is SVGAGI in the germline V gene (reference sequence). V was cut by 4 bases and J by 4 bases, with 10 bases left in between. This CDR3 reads CASSLVGAETQYF. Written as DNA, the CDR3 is TGTGCCAGCAGTTTGGTGGGGGCAGAGACCCAGTACTTC.

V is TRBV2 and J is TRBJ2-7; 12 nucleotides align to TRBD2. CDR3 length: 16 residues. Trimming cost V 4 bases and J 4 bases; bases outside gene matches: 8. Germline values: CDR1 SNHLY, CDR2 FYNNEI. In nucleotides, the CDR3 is TGTGCCAGCAGTGCCTCTAGCGGGAGGGCCCAATACGAGCAGTACTTC. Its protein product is CASSASSGRAQYEQYF.

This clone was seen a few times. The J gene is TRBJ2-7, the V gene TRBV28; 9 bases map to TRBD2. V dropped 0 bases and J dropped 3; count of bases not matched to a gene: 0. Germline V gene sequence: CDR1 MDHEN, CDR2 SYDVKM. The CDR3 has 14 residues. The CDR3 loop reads CASSLWRGGYEQYF. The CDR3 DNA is TGTGCCAGCAGTTTATGGCGGGGGGGCTACGAGCAGTACTTC. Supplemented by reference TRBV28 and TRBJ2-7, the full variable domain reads DVKVTQSSRYLVKRTGEKVFLECVQDMDHENMFWYRQDPGLGLRLIYFSYDVKMKEKGDIPEGYSVSREKKERFSLILESASTNQTSMYLCASSLWRGGYEQYFGPGTRLTVT.

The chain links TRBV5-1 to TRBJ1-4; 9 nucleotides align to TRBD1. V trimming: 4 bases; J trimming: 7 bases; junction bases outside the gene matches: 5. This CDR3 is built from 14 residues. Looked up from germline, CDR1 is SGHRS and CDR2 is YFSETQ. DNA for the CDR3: TGCGCCAGCAGCGCCGGGACAGGGACTGAAAAACTGTTTTTT. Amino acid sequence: CASSAGTGTEKLFF.

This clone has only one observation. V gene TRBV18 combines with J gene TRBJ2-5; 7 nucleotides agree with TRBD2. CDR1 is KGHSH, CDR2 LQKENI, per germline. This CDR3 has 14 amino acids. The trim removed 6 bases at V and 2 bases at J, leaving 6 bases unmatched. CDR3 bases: TGTGCCAGCTCTCCCCTGGGAGGGCAAGAGACCCAGTACTTC. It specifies CASSPLGGQETQYF. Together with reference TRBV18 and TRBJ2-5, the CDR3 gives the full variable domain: NAGVMQNPRHLVRRRGQEARLRCSPMKGHSHVYWYRQLPEEGLKFMVYLQKENIIDESGMPKERFSAEFPKEGPSILRIQQVVRGDSAAYFCASSPLGGQETQYFGPGTRLLVL.

In DNA, the CDR3 is TGTGCCAGCAGTGGGGGGTACACTGAAGCTTTCTTT. Residues: CASSGGYTEAFF. The chain recombines TRBV27 with TRBJ1-1, with D tentatively TRBD1 (5 bases). The germline CDR1 and CDR2 sequences are MNHEY and SMNVEV (reference sequence). Trimming shortened V by 5 bases and J by 3 bases, and 7 bases separated the two germline ends. The CDR3 spans 12 residues.

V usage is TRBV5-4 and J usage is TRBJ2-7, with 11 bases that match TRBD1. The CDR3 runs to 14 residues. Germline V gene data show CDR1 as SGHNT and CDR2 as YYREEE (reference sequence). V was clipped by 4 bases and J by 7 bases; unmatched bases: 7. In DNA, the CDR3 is TGTGCCAGCAGCACGGGACAGGGGGGGAGAGAGCAGTACTTC. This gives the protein CASSTGQGGREQYF.

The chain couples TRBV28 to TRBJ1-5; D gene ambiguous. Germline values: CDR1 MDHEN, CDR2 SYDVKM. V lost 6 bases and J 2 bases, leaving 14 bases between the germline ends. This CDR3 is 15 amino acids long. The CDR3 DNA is TGTGCCAGCAGCCCCGGATCAAGGGGCAATCAGCCCCAGCATTTT. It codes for CASSPGSRGNQPQHF.

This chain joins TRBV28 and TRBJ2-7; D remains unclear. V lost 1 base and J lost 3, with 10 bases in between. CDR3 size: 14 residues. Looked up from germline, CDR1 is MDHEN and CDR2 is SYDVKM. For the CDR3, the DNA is TGTGCCAGCAGTTTATTTGGGCAAAACTACGAGCAGTACTTC. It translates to CASSLFGQNYEQYF.

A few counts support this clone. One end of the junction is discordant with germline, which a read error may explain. The CDR3 spells CASSRLDGSNYGYTF. The CDR3 region has the DNA TGTGCTAGCAGCCGATTGGACGGTTCTAACTATGGCTACACCTTC. The V gene is TRBV7-7, the J gene TRBJ1-2; unclear D gene. The CDR3 sequence is 15 residues long. Germline values: CDR1 SSHAT, CDR2 FNYEAQ (reference sequence).

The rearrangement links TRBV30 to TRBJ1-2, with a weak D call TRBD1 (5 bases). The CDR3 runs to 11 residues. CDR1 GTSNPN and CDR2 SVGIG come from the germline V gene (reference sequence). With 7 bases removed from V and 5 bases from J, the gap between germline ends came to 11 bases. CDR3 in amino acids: CALGERYGYTF. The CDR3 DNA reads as TGTGCCTTGGGGGAGCGTTATGGCTACACCTTC.

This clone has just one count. For the CDR3, the DNA is TGTGCCAGCAGCTTGCCGGGGGAGCAGTACTTC. Its protein is CASSLPGEQYF. The chain links TRBV5-5 to TRBJ2-7; a possible D gene is TRBD2 (5 bases). Per germline, CDR1 SGHKS and CDR2 YYEKEE (reference sequence). Deletions cut 1 base from V and 7 bases from J, with 6 bases between. The CDR3 contains 11 residues.

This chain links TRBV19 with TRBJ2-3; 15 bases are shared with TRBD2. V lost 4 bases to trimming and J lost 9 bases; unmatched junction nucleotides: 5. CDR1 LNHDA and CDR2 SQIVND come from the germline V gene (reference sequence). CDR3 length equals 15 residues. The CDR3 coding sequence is TGTGCCAGTAGTACCGGACTAGCGGGAGGGAGGACGCAGTATTTT. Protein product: CASSTGLAGGRTQYF.

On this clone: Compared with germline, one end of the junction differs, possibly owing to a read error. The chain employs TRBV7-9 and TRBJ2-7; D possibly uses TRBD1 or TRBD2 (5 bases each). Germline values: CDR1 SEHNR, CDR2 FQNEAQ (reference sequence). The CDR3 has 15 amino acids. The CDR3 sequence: CASSPGLGESYEQYF. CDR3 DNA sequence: TGCGCCAGCAGCCCTGGTTTAGGGGAGAGCTACGAGCAGTACTTC. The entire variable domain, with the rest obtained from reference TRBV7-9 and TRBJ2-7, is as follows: DTGVSQNPRHKITKRGQNVTFRCDPISEHNRLYWYRQTLGQGPEFLTYFQNEAQLEKSRLLSDRFSAERPKGSFSTLEIQRTEQGDSAMYLCASSPGLGESYEQYFGPGTRLTVT.

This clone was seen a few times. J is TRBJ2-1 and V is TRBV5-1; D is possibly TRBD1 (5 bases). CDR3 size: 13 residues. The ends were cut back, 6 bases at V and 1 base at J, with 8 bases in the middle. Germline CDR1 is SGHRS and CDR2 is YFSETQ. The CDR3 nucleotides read TGCGCCAGCATGGGGCCTTCCTACAATGAGCAGTTCTTC. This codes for CASMGPSYNEQFF.

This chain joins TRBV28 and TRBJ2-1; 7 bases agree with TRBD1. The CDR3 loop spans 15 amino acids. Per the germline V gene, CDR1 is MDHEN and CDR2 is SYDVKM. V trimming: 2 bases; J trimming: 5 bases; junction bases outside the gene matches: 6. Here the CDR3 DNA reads TGTGCCAGCAGTTTAGGTGGGACAGTTGACAATGAGCAGTTCTTC. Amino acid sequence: CASSLGGTVDNEQFF.

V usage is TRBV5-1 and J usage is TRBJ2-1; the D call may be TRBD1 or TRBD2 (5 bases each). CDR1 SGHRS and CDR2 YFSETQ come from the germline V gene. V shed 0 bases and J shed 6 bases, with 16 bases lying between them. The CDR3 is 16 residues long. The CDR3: CASSLVGTSLINEQFF. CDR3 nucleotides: TGCGCCAGCAGCTTGGTCGGGACCTCCCTTATCAATGAGCAGTTCTTC.